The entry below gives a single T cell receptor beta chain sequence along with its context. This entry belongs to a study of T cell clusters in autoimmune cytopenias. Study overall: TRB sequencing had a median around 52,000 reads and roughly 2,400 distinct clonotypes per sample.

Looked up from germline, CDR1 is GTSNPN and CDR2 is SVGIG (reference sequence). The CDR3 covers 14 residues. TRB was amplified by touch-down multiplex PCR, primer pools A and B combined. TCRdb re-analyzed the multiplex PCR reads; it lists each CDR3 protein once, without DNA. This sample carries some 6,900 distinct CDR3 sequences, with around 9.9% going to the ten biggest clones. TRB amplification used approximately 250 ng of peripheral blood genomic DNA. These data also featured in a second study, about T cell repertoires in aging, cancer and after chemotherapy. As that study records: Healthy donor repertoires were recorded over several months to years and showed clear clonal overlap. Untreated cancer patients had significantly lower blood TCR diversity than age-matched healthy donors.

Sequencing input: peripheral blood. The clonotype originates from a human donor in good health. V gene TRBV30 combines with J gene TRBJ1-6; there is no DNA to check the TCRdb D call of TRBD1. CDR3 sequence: CAWSVGAGTSPLHF.